The 32 T cell receptor beta chains presented below share a single source sample, sequenced in a study of T cell repertoires in cytomegalovirus infection (dated by TCRdb to the late 2010s). Sequencing used an Illumina HiSeq 1500. TCRdb reran the public reads through fastp at Q25 and MiXCR, keeping productive beta chains. Rows matching on CDR3 protein sequence are summarized as one entry with the most common DNA and genes. The sample table contains approximately 990,000 distinct CDR3 sequences; only one count was recorded for approximately 32% of them. The ten biggest clones cover roughly 13% of the sample. These TCRs are of unknown antigen specificity. In light of the paper, this sample's treatment or condition label describes: in vitro stimulation with specific CMV peptide epitopes to enrich CMV-specific T cells. The sample consisted of cultured CD8+ T cells from PBMCs, taken from culture after CMV antigen stimulation. The receptors were sampled from a human donor in good health (CMV status not recorded). Some clones in this sample may be carry-over from other donors' samples.

This clonotype was seen repeatedly, ten times or more. The chain joins TRBV7-8 to TRBJ2-2, with a weak D call TRBD2 (6 bases). V was cut by 5 bases and J by 5 bases, with 18 bases left in between. Germline CDR1 is SGHVS and CDR2 is FQNEAQ. The CDR3 is 16 residues long. This chain's CDR3 is CASSTPGTGVTGELFF. The CDR3 DNA is TGTGCCAGCAGCACCCCCGGGACGGGGGTGACCGGGGAGCTGTTTTTT.

The chain employs TRBV7-9 and TRBJ1-1; a possible D gene is TRBD1 (5 bases). V was trimmed by 4 bases and J by 3 bases, leaving 15 bases between them. The CDR3 is 15 residues long. CDR1 and CDR2 (germline): SEHNR, FQNEAQ (reference sequence). The CDR3 spells CASSSEGFVHTEAFF. The CDR3, as DNA: TGTGCCAGCAGCTCAGAGGGGTTTGTTCACACTGAAGCTTTCTTT.

The chain joins TRBV10-3 to TRBJ2-7; D call uncertain. The CDR3 contains 13 residues. Germline V gene data show CDR1 as ENHRY and CDR2 as SYGVKD. Between the trimmed V and J ends, which lost 6 bases and 2 bases, there was a span of 11 bases. The CDR3: CAIRRTETYEQYF. The CDR3 DNA reads TGTGCCATCAGGCGGACGGAGACCTACGAGCAGTACTTC.

This clonotype came up a few times. This chain connects TRBV20-1 to TRBJ1-2; D is uncertain. This CDR3 contains 12 residues. V was pared by 5 bases and J by 3 bases, with 10 bases between. Per germline, CDR1 DFQATT and CDR2 SNEGSKA (reference sequence). Written as DNA, the CDR3 is TGCAGTGCTCTACAGTCTTACTATGGCTACACCTTC. Protein sequence: CSALQSYYGYTF.

The chain uses TRBV19 and TRBJ1-5, with D uncertain. The ends were cut back, 2 bases at V and 2 bases at J, with 10 bases in the middle. The CDR3 totals 15 residues. The germline V gene encodes CDR1 LNHDA and CDR2 SQIVND (reference sequence). The chain's CDR3 is CASSISGGRNQPQHF. The DNA of the CDR3 is TGTGCCAGTAGTATATCGGGAGGGCGCAATCAGCCCCAGCATTTT.

The table lists this clonotype with a few counts. This chain uses TRBV19 with TRBJ2-5; 7 bases map to TRBD1. Germline CDR1 and CDR2: LNHDA and SQIVND (reference sequence). The CDR3 runs 13 residues. The J segment lost 3 bases and the V segment lost 6 bases, leaving 4 bases of the junction unmatched. The CDR3 DNA is TGTGCCAGTAGGACGCAGGGGGAAGAGACCCAGTACTTC. Protein sequence: CASRTQGEETQYF.

This clonotype has a handful of counts. The chain joins TRBV12-3 or TRBV12-4 to TRBJ2-5, with 8 bases aligning to TRBD1. This CDR3 is 14 amino acids long. The trim removed 5 bases at V and 5 bases at J, leaving 7 bases unmatched. Here the CDR3 DNA reads TGTGCCAGCAGTCCGGACAGGGACGAGGAGACCCAGTACTTC. Residues: CASSPDRDEETQYF.

CDR3 sequence (DNA): TGTGCCAGCAGCTGGGGGACAGGGAAATATGGCTACACCTTC. Protein: CASSWGTGKYGYTF. This chain links TRBV5-6 with TRBJ1-2; 9 nucleotides agree with TRBD1. Germline values: CDR1 SGHDT, CDR2 YYEEEE. The J segment lost 5 bases and the V segment lost 3 bases, leaving 5 bases of the junction unmatched. The CDR3 totals 14 residues.

The chain joins TRBV12-3 or TRBV12-4 to TRBJ1-2; the D is unclear. This CDR3 is 15 amino acids long. Trimming stripped 5 bases from V and 2 bases from J, with 15 bases between. The CDR3 nucleotides are TGTGCCAGCAGTCAAGACCCGGGTCCCAACTATGGCTACACCTTC. This sequence encodes CASSQDPGPNYGYTF.

J is TRBJ1-6 and V is TRBV13; 7 nucleotides agree with TRBD1. The J segment lost 8 bases and the V segment lost 7 bases, leaving 8 bases of the junction unmatched. The CDR3 totals 14 residues. Per the germline V gene, CDR1 is PRHDT and CDR2 is FYEKMQ (reference sequence). CDR3: CASTLQGMDSPLHF. In nucleotides, the CDR3 is TGTGCCAGCACCCTACAGGGGATGGATTCACCCCTCCACTTT. Complete variable domain (other parts from reference TRBV13 and TRBJ1-6): AAGVIQSPRHLIKEKRETATLKCYPIPRHDTVYWYQQGPGQDPQFLISFYEKMQSDKGSIPDRFSAQQFSDYHSELNMSSLELGDSALYFCASTLQGMDSPLHFGNGTRLTVT.

This clonotype was detected many times. This chain joins TRBV7-2 and TRBJ2-1; 7 nucleotides agree with TRBD1. Germline CDR1 and CDR2: SGHTA and FQGNSA. The CDR3 contains 13 residues. V shed 3 bases and J 7 bases; nucleotides not matched to a gene: 3. CDR3 nucleotide sequence: TGTGCCAGCAGCTTTGCGACAGGGAATGAGCAGTTCTTC. This sequence encodes CASSFATGNEQFF.

There are a few counts of this clonotype. One end of the junction varies from germline; a read error may be responsible. This chain joins TRBV7-9 and TRBJ1-3; perhaps TRBD1 as D (5 bases). The length of the CDR3 is 12 residues. The germline V gene encodes CDR1 SEHNR and CDR2 FQNEAQ (reference sequence). Here the CDR3 reads CAGGGSGNTIYF. The CDR3 region has the DNA TGCGCCGGGGGGGGATCTGGAAACACCATATATTTT.

This rearrangement joins TRBV7-2 to TRBJ2-3; possibly TRBD2 for D (6 bases). This CDR3 spans 14 amino acids. CDR1 is SGHTA, CDR2 FQGNSA, per germline. V gave up 5 bases and J gave up 5 bases, with 14 bases separating them. The CDR3 DNA reads TGTGCCAGCAGCCCGTTACCGGGGGAAGATACGCAGTATTTT. Its protein product is CASSPLPGEDTQYF.

The DNA for the CDR3 is TGCGCCAGCAGCCAAGACAGGGGGGGGCCTTCCCAGTACTTC. Protein product: CASSQDRGGPSQYF. The chain carries TRBV4-1 and TRBJ2-5; D could derive from TRBD1 or TRBD2 (7 bases each). Germline loops: CDR1 MGHRA, CDR2 YSYEKL. Trimming cost V 0 bases and J 9 bases, with 14 bases left between them. The CDR3 runs 14 residues.

This chain links TRBV28 with TRBJ2-2; 9 nucleotides agree with TRBD2. V lost 7 bases and J lost 3; bases outside the gene matches: 21. This CDR3 contains 20 residues. The germline CDR1 and CDR2 sequences are MDHEN and SYDVKM. The CDR3 coding sequence is TGTGCCAGCACCCATTTTGGCGGGGGGGCCATTTTGGTTTACACCGGGGAGCTGTTTTTT. Amino acid sequence: CASTHFGGGAILVYTGELFF.

This clonotype has only one observation. The V gene is TRBV2, the J gene TRBJ2-7; no reliable D call. The CDR3 runs 14 residues. Germline CDR1 SNHLY, CDR2 FYNNEI. The V end was cut by 4 bases, the J end by 2 bases, with 12 bases between. The CDR3 region is CASSGTSVPYEQYF. For the CDR3, the DNA is TGTGCCAGCAGTGGGACGAGCGTGCCCTACGAGCAGTACTTC.

As to this clonotype: The junction and the germline gene differ at one end; a read error may be behind it. The V call is TRBV4-1, the J call TRBJ2-1, with D possibly TRBD2 on 6 matching bases. In germline, CDR1 is MGHRA, CDR2 YSYEKL. This CDR3 contains 15 residues. The CDR3 here is CASSQADGGYNEKFF. The CDR3 region has the DNA TGCGCCAGCAGCCAGGCTGACGGGGGATACAATGAGAAGTTCTTC.

The chain is built from TRBV14 and TRBJ1-6, with D hard to call. V was pared by 0 bases and J by 6 bases, with 6 bases between. The CDR3 runs 14 residues. CDR1 is SGHDN and CDR2 is FVKESK in the germline V gene. Here the CDR3 DNA reads TGTGCCAGCAGCCAAGATGGTGGTAATTCACCCCTCCACTTT. Protein product: CASSQDGGNSPLHF.

The chain joins TRBV6-5 to TRBJ2-1; TRBD1 agrees at 11 bases. The ends lost 2 bases at V and 7 bases at J; junction bases unmatched: 13. Germline CDR1 reads MNHEY; CDR2 reads SVGAGI. CDR3 length equals 18 residues. The CDR3 loop reads CASSYLPGQGANANEQFF. The CDR3 DNA is TGTGCCAGCAGTTACCTACCCGGACAGGGGGCAAATGCAAATGAGCAGTTCTTC.

This clonotype was seen more than once but under ten times. The rearrangement joins TRBV6-6 to TRBJ2-3; maybe TRBD2 (6 bases). The germline gives CDR1 MNHNY, CDR2 SVGAGI (reference sequence). Between the trimmed V and J ends, which lost 1 base and 0 bases, there was a span of 11 bases. CDR3 length equals 16 residues. The CDR3 DNA reads as TGTGCCAGCAGTTACTTATCCGGGACTAGCACAGATACGCAGTATTTT. Residues: CASSYLSGTSTDTQYF.

J is TRBJ1-2 and V is TRBV12-5; D is unclear. Germline V lookup: CDR1 LGHNT, CDR2 FRNRAP. The length of the CDR3 is 17 residues. Trimming pared 3 bases from V and 2 bases from J, leaving 19 bases between. The CDR3 sequence: CASGFWVGGKENYGYTF. DNA for the CDR3: TGTGCTAGTGGTTTCTGGGTTGGAGGGAAAGAAAACTATGGCTACACCTTC.

V gene TRBV4-3 combines with J gene TRBJ1-2, with D uncertain. CDR1 and CDR2 (germline): LGHNA, YSLEER. V lost 0 bases, J lost 4 bases, and 15 bases lay in between. This CDR3 contains 16 residues. In DNA form, the CDR3 reads TGCGCCAGCAGCCAAGAGGCAGAGGCGTCCCTCTATGGCTACACCTTC. Encoded protein: CASSQEAEASLYGYTF.

The rearrangement links TRBV5-1 to TRBJ1-1; D is uncertain. The germline V gene has CDR1 SGHRS and CDR2 YFSETQ. The CDR3 totals 15 residues. Between the trimmed V and J ends, which lost 3 bases and 6 bases, there was a span of 18 bases. The CDR3 loop is CASSYRAVWLPEAFF. CDR3 coding DNA: TGCGCCAGCAGCTACCGGGCTGTATGGTTACCTGAAGCTTTCTTT.

The chain uses TRBV7-9 and TRBJ1-2; weak D call: TRBD1 (5 bases). There are 13 residues in the CDR3. The germline CDR1 and CDR2 sequences are SEHNR and FQNEAQ (reference sequence). Trimming took 5 bases from V and 3 from J, leaving 10 bases between them. The CDR3 region has the DNA TGTGCCAGCAGCGGACACGAATACTATGGCTACACCTTC. Its protein product is CASSGHEYYGYTF.

This chain links TRBV27 with TRBJ1-6, with TRBD1 matching 7 bases. The CDR3 loop spans 13 amino acids. Per germline, CDR1 MNHEY and CDR2 SMNVEV (reference sequence). The trim removed 5 bases at V and 12 bases at J, leaving 7 bases unmatched. Here the CDR3 reads CASSPQDRVPLHF. The CDR3 DNA is TGTGCCAGCAGTCCCCAAGACAGGGTACCCCTCCACTTT.

The chain uses TRBV2 and TRBJ2-7; D perhaps matches TRBD1 (6 bases). From germline, CDR1 is SNHLY and CDR2 FYNNEI. V was cut by 8 bases and J by 3 bases, with 17 bases left in between. The CDR3 runs 14 residues. Here the CDR3 reads CASCPGTQDYEQYF. CDR3 in DNA: TGTGCCAGCTGCCCCGGGACACAAGACTACGAGCAGTACTTC.

This clonotype was observed at least ten times. The J gene is TRBJ2-5, the V gene TRBV7-6, with 8 bases aligning to TRBD2. Unmatched junction bases numbered 4, after V lost 5 bases and J lost 5 bases. The CDR3 extends over 13 amino acids. The germline V gene encodes CDR1 SGHVS and CDR2 FNYEAQ. DNA for the CDR3: TGTGCCAGCAGCCCCCGGGAGGGGGAGACCCAGTACTTC. This codes for CASSPREGETQYF.

The rearrangement uses TRBV13 and TRBJ1-2; no clear D gene. This CDR3 is 13 amino acids long. The V gene's germline CDR1 is PRHDT and CDR2 FYEKMQ (reference sequence). V lost 5 bases and J 4 bases, leaving 11 bases between the germline ends. The CDR3: CASSPRTIYGYTF. CDR3 nucleotide sequence: TGTGCCAGCAGCCCGCGGACGATCTATGGCTACACCTTC.

The V and J genes are TRBV2 and TRBJ2-1; D is ambiguous. The length of the CDR3 is 13 residues. Trimming left V 0 bases short and J 7 bases short, with 7 bases between. Germline V gene lookup returns CDR1 SNHLY and CDR2 FYNNEI. CDR3 in amino acids: CASSEAYRNEQFF. The CDR3 nucleotides are TGTGCCAGCAGTGAAGCGTATAGGAATGAGCAGTTCTTC.

This chain connects TRBV6-8 to TRBJ2-3, with TRBD2 matching 7 bases. Germline V gene lookup returns CDR1 MNHGY and CDR2 SAAAGT. The length of the CDR3 is 20 residues. After removal of 4 bases from V and 2 bases from J, the junction contained 21 bases not matched to a gene. The CDR3 DNA reads as TGTGCCAGCAGTTCGGGTGGGAGGGGCTCAGGTTTTAGACCCACAGATACGCAGTATTTT. Its translation: CASSSGGRGSGFRPTDTQYF.

The chain employs TRBV7-3 and TRBJ1-6; 8 bases are shared with TRBD1. In germline, CDR1 is SGHTA, CDR2 FQGTGA. V was pared by 5 bases and J by 10 bases, with 13 bases of the junction left unmatched. The CDR3 consists of 16 residues. The CDR3 here is CASSDSTTGAASPLHF. CDR3 nucleotides: TGTGCCAGCAGCGATAGCACGACAGGGGCCGCCTCACCCCTCCACTTT.

This clonotype was counted only a few times. The V gene is TRBV19, the J gene TRBJ1-1; TRBD1 matches 7 bases. CDR1 LNHDA and CDR2 SQIVND come from the germline V gene (reference sequence). The CDR3 sequence is 15 residues long. J was trimmed by 2 bases and V by 5 bases; bases with no gene match: 8. Here the CDR3 reads CASSRDSALNTEAFF. The CDR3 nucleotides read TGTGCCAGTAGTCGGGACAGCGCCCTTAACACTGAAGCTTTCTTT.